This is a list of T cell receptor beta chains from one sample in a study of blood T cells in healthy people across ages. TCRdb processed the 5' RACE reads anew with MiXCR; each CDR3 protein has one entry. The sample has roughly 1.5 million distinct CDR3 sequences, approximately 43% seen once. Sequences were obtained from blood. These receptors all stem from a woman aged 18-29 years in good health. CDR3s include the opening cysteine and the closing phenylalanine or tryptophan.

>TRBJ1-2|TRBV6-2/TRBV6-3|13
CASRSTDNYGHTF
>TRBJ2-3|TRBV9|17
CASSHPRGGLRADTQYF
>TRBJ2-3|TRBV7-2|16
CASSVSQARGTDTQYF
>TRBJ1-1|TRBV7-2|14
CASSLSGVSTEAFF
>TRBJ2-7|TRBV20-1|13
CSARGPDTYEQYF
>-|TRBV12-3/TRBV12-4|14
CASSFGTLGHEQYF
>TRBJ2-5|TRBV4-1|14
CASSQSLSGETQYF
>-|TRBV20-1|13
CSAGQGSSNEQYF
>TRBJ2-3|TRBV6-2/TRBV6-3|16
CASSYPGRRYTDTQYF
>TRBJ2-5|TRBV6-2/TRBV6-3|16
CASSYTGTGIRETQYF
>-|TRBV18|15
CARSRPGLSYNEQYF
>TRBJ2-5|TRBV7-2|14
CASSQAGRQETQYF
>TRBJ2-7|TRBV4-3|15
CASSQDSGAHNEQYF
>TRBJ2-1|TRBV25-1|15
CASSELGVSYNEQFF
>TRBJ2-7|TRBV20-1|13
CSAGVGLPCEQYF
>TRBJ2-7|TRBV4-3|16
CASSQATGGMLYEQYF
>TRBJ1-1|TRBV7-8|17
CASSTYRGPSMNTEAFF
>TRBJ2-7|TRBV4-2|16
CASSQDKAGAAYEQYF
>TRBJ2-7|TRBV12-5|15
CASGLVVGSSYEQYF
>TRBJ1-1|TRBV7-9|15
CASSPRDSPNTEAFF
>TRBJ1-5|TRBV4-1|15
CASSQEGTGYQPQHF
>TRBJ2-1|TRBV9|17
CASSVTSGGFSGDEQFF
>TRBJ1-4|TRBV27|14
CASSLIGVGEKLFF
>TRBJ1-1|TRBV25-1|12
CASASANTEAFF
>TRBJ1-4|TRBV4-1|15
CASSQDSNRREKLFF
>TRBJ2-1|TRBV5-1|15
CASSPAGDPYNEQFF
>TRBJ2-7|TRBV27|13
CASSLSSVYEQYF
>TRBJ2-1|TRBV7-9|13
CASSGSSYNEQFF
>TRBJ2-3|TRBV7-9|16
CASSLQGNTYTDTQYF
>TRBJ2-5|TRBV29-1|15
CSVSRLVSYQETQYF
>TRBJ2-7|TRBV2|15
CASSGRGLSSYEQYF
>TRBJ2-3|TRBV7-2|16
CASSSPTSGGVHTQYF
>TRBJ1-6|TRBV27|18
CASSLPGSVASYNSPLHF
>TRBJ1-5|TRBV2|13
CASLKQEDQPQHF
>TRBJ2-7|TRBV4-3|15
CASSQDGRVSPEQYF
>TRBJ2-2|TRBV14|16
CASSPGLAGEYGELFF
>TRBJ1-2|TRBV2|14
CASSVAEKINGYTF
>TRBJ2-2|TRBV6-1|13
CASGDTYTGELFF
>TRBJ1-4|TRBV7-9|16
CASSPPVGQGHEKLFF
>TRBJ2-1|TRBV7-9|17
CASSYNPSGIPYNEQFF
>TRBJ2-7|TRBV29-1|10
CSVRETLQYF
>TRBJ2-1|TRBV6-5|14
CASSFASTGNKQFF
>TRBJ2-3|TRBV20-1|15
CSAPAAGGFTDTQYF
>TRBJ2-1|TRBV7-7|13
CASSEGLYNEQFF
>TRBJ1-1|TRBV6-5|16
CASSYSRTNMNTEAFF
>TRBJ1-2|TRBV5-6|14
CASSIQGFNYGYTF
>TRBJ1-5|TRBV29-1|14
CSVAQGSSNQPQHF
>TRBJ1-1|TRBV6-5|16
CASSYSIRAMNTEAFF